This T cell receptor beta chain was recovered during a study of T cell repertoires in cytomegalovirus infection. The CDR3 is made up of 11 amino acids. Germline loops: CDR1 SNHLY, CDR2 FYNNEI. Trimming took off 5 bases at V and 9 bases at J, with 8 bases between the two ends. In TCRdb, the reads were re-called with MiXCR into one record per CDR3 protein. The table includes roughly 250,000 distinct CDR3 sequences, roughly 23% detected once. The chain combines TRBV2 with TRBJ2-1; D is unclear. The clonotype comes from a human donor in good health (CMV status not recorded). Some clones in this sample may be carry-over from other donors' samples. Sequenced: CD8+ T cells from PBMCs. The CDR3 spells CASSKDSEQFF. CDR3 nucleotides: TGTGCCAGCAGTAAAGATAGTGAGCAGTTCTTC. The full variable domain, its missing parts supplied by reference TRBV2 and TRBJ2-1, is EPEVTQTPSHQVTQMGQEVILRCVPISNHLYFYWYRQILGQKVEFLVSFYNNEISEKSEIFDDQFSVERPDGSNFTLKIRSTKLEDSAMYFCASSKDSEQFFGPGTRLTVL.